This T cell receptor (beta chain) was sequenced during a study of CD8+CD57+ T cells in acquired aplastic anemia. CDR3 and TCR beta VDJ profiling relied on genomic DNA as the template. TCRdb reprocessed the reads with MiXCR, giving one entry per CDR3 protein. The sample has about 58,000 distinct CDR3 sequences; approximately 50% are singletons. Germline CDR1 and CDR2: SNHLY and FYNNEI. This CDR3 region has 10 residues. V gave up 7 bases and J gave up 6 bases, with 7 bases separating them. This clonotype was recorded a few times. Only patients with CD8+CD57+ cell expansion on flow cytometry were chosen for sequencing. Patients, without exception, had severe acquired aplastic anemia.

The rearrangement joins TRBV2 to TRBJ2-7; D uncertain. This clonotype originated in a human donor with aplastic anemia. The sample consisted of sorted CD4+, CD8+, or CD8+CD57+ T cells (not recorded which) from PBMCs. CDR3 DNA sequence: TGTGCCAGCACGGCTCTCGAGCAGTACTTC. Protein sequence: CASTALEQYF.